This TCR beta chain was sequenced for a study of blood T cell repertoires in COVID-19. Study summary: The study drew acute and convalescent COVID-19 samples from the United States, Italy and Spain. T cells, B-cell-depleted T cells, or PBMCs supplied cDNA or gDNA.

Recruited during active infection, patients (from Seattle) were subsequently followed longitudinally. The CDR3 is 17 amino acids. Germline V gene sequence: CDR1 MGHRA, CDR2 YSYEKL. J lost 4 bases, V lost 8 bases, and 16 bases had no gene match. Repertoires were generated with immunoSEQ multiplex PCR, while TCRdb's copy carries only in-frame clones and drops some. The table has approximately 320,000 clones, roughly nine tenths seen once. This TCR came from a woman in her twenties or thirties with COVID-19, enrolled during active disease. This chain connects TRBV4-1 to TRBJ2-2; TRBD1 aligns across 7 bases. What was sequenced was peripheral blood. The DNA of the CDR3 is TGCGCCAGCCCCGGCGTAGGACAGGCCCGGGGCACCGGGGAGCTGTTTTTT. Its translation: CASPGVGQARGTGELFF.